This TCR beta chain is drawn from a study of cytomegalovirus exposure and HLA in healthy donors. PCR was performed using 60 Vbeta and 13 Jbeta primers. Data came from immunoSEQ multiplex PCR; TCRdb stores just in-frame clones and leaves some out. The sample has about 130,000 clones; approximately 89% are singletons. The CDR3 loop spans 11 amino acids. With V trimmed by 6 bases and J by 10 bases, 5 bases remained unmatched. Looked up from germline, CDR1 is DFQATT and CDR2 is SNEGSKA (reference sequence). The V call is TRBV20-1, the J call TRBJ2-1, with 8 positions matching TRBD2. The TCR comes from a woman aged 25 to 39 in good health and CMV-seropositive. Sequenced sample: PBMCs. Here the CDR3 DNA reads TGCAGTGCAGACGGACTAGCCGAGCAGTTCTTC. Protein: CSADGLAEQFF.